This T cell receptor beta chain is drawn from a study of T cell responses to AZD1222 COVID-19 vaccine. General study points: A mostly white British donor set with more females was recruited, and clonal diversity was possibly underestimated. Only a handful of AZD1222 recipients tested seropositive at baseline. Researchers report vaccine-associated CD4 TCRs spanning spike, with dominance at 160-218 and 743-854.

The germline V and J ends were trimmed by 3 bases and 3 bases, with 12 bases remaining between them. Germline assignment: CDR1 SGDLS and CDR2 YYNGEE. This CDR3 comprises 15 residues. Sequencing was performed with immunoSEQ multiplex PCR; in TCRdb, only in-frame clones are kept and a portion is missing. The sample lists 120,000 to 150,000 clones, around nine tenths occurring once. Note on this clone: The antigen remains unidentified.

This clonotype originated in an adult in good health. The chain joins TRBV9 to TRBJ2-2, with D maybe TRBD2 (6 bases). Sequences were derived from peripheral blood, sampled on day 0 of MenACWY control vaccination. The CDR3 region is CASSAGTGDTGELFF. The DNA of the CDR3 is TGTGCCAGCAGCGCGGGGACGGGGGACACCGGGGAGCTGTTTTTT. The full variable domain, its missing parts supplied by reference TRBV9 and TRBJ2-2, is DSGVTQTPKHLITATGQRVTLRCSPRSGDLSVYWYQQSLDQGLQFLIQYYNGEERAKGNILERFSAQQFPDLHSELNLSSLELGDSALYFCASSAGTGDTGELFFGEGSRLTVL.